This is a list of T cell receptor beta chains from one sample in a study of graft-versus-host responses after intestinal transplantation. Using immunoSEQ multiplex PCR, the repertoire was profiled, and TCRdb retains in-frame clones only, with some absent. The data show about 70,000 clones, approximately 93% seen once. No antigens are known for them. The sample here was unstimulated CD8+ T cells sorted from spleen or lymph node cells, taken before intestinal transplant. The source of these receptors is a human donor who received an intestinal transplant. Both conserved end residues are part of each CDR3. D genes are given only for firm matches. Expanded clones get a size class; other rows say once, few or many, or leave the size out.

J gene | D gene | V gene | clone size | CDR3 length | CDR3 protein | CDR3 DNA
TRBJ2-1 | - | TRBV7-9 | - | 17 | CASSFEVRLRSYNEQFF | TGTGCCAGCAGCTTCGAAGTGCGGTTAAGGTCCTACAATGAGCAGTTCTTC
TRBJ1-1 | - | TRBV7-6 | - | 15 | CASSLVLGPNTEAFF | TGTGCCAGCAGCTTAGTTCTCGGACCAAACACTGAAGCTTTCTTT
TRBJ2-7 | - | TRBV27 | - | 14 | CASSISLDGDEQYF | TGTGCCAGCAGTATTTCCCTGGACGGAGACGAGCAGTACTTC
TRBJ2-3 | TRBD2 | TRBV5-5 | once | 16 | CASSYGLAGLTDTQYF | TGTGCCAGCAGCTATGGACTAGCGGGCCTCACAGATACGCAGTATTTT
TRBJ2-1 | TRBD2 | TRBV9 | - | 19 | CASSPRLAGGPSSYNEQFF | TGTGCCAGCAGCCCTCGACTAGCGGGAGGGCCTAGCTCCTACAATGAGCAGTTCTTC
TRBJ1-5 | - | TRBV2 | - | 12 | CASSERSQPQHF | TGTGCCAGCAGTGAAAGGAGCCAGCCCCAGCATTTT
TRBJ2-7 | - | TRBV29-1 | once | 11 | CSVEDSYEQYF | TGCAGCGTTGAAGATTCCTACGAGCAGTACTTC
TRBJ1-2 | TRBD1 | TRBV7-8 | - | 14 | CASSFIQGQDGYTF | TGTGCCAGCAGCTTTATCCAGGGACAGGATGGCTACACCTTC
TRBJ1-1 | - | TRBV9 | - | 13 | CASRETGKAEAFF | TGTGCCAGCAGGGAAACAGGGAAGGCTGAAGCTTTCTTT
TRBJ1-1 | TRBD1 | TRBV12-5 | - | 18 | CASGVVRGGQGLYTEAFF | TGTGCTAGTGGTGTGGTACGGGGGGGACAGGGGCTTTACACTGAAGCTTTCTTT
TRBJ1-1 | - | TRBV27 | once | 13 | CASSLEGVSEAFF | TGTGCCAGCAGTCTAGAGGGCGTATCTGAAGCTTTCTTT
TRBJ2-7 | - | TRBV4-1 | - | 13 | CASSHWDHYEQYF | TGCGCCAGCAGCCATTGGGACCATTACGAGCAGTACTTC
TRBJ1-1 | - | TRBV7-9 | once | 15 | CASSLAKTGIAEAFF | TGTGCCAGCAGCTTAGCCAAAACAGGGATCGCTGAAGCTTTCTTT
TRBJ2-1 | - | TRBV10-1 | - | 14 | CASSESTDYNEQFF | TGCGCCAGCAGTGAGTCCACGGACTACAATGAGCAGTTCTTC
TRBJ2-5 | TRBD2 | TRBV11-2 | - | 16 | CASSSGSGGSSETQYF | TGTGCCAGCAGCTCCGGGAGCGGGGGGTCGTCGGAGACCCAGTACTTC
TRBJ2-7 | - | TRBV14 | once | 14 | CASSLPAEPYEQYF | TGTGCCAGCAGCCTACCAGCGGAACCCTACGAGCAGTACTTC
TRBJ2-1 | TRBD1 | TRBV7-2 | - | 17 | CASSLLGTGSSYNEQFF | TGTGCCAGCAGCTTATTAGGGACAGGGAGCTCCTACAATGAGCAGTTCTTC
TRBJ2-7 | - | TRBV4-1 | - | 13 | CASSQDERWEQYF | TGCGCCAGCAGCCAAGATGAGCGCTGGGAGCAGTACTTC
TRBJ2-1 | - | TRBV5-4 | - | 15 | CASSLARDYYNEQFF | TGTGCCAGCAGCTTGGCTAGGGATTACTACAATGAGCAGTTCTTC
TRBJ2-7 | - | TRBV2 | - | 17 | CASSVILSAGPVYEQYF | TGTGCCAGCAGTGTAATCCTTTCGGCAGGGCCGGTCTACGAGCAGTACTTC
TRBJ2-2 | - | TRBV7-9 | once | 14 | CASIRDTHTGELFF | TGTGCCAGCATCCGGGACACTCACACCGGGGAGCTGTTTTTT
TRBJ1-1 | - | TRBV4-2 | - | 16 | CASSQAEGRAGTEAFF | TGTGCCAGCAGCCAAGCGGAGGGCAGGGCAGGAACTGAAGCTTTCTTT
TRBJ2-4 | - | TRBV27 | - | 18 | CASSSYRGGNTAKNIQYF | TGTGCCAGCAGTTCCTACAGGGGGGGAAATACGGCCAAAAACATTCAGTACTTC
TRBJ2-5 | TRBD2 | TRBV19 | - | 15 | CASSEGALAGVTQYF | TGTGCCAGTAGTGAAGGAGCACTAGCGGGAGTGACCCAGTACTTC
TRBJ1-2 | - | TRBV7-9 | once | 13 | CASSFCCRGGYTF | TGTGCCAGCAGCTTTTGTTGTAGGGGTGGCTACACCTTC
TRBJ1-3 | - | TRBV7-6 | - | 17 | CASSISGYSSSGNTIYF | TGTGCCAGCAGCATATCGGGGTACTCCTCCTCTGGAAACACCATATATTTT
TRBJ2-3 | - | TRBV5-1 | - | 13 | CASSHGGTDTQYF | TGCGCCAGCAGCCACGGGGGCACAGATACGCAGTATTTT
TRBJ2-2 | - | TRBV5-1 | - | 15 | CASSLAEVNTGELFF | TGCGCCAGCAGCTTGGCGGAGGTAAACACCGGGGAGCTGTTTTTT
TRBJ2-7 | TRBD1 | TRBV29-1 | - | 14 | CSAILLGTGYEQYF | TGCAGCGCTATCTTGTTAGGGACAGGGTACGAGCAGTACTTC
TRBJ2-3 | TRBD1 | TRBV5-6 | - | 13 | CASSIGTGDTQYF | TGTGCCAGCAGCATAGGGACAGGAGATACGCAGTATTTT
TRBJ1-5 | - | TRBV20-1 | - | 11 | CSARGPQPQHF | TGCAGTGCTAGAGGCCCCCAGCCCCAGCATTTT
TRBJ1-1 | - | TRBV7-3 | - | 16 | CASSPWGWGSGAEAFF | TGTGCCAGCAGTCCCTGGGGATGGGGAAGTGGGGCTGAAGCTTTCTTT
TRBJ1-2 | - | TRBV19 | - | 13 | CASRTAPNYGYTF | TGTGCCAGTCGGACAGCGCCTAACTATGGCTACACCTTC
TRBJ2-3 | - | TRBV13 | - | 15 | CASSSRDLSTDTQYF | TGTGCCAGCAGCTCGAGGGACCTATCGACAGATACGCAGTATTTT
TRBJ2-7 | TRBD2 | TRBV7-2 | - | 14 | CASSLPGTNYEQYF | TGTGCCAGCAGCCTACCGGGGACTAACTACGAGCAGTACTTC